This T cell receptor beta chain came from a study of blood T cell repertoires in COVID-19. The overall study: The study drew acute and convalescent COVID-19 samples from the United States, Italy and Spain. Sample material is recorded as cDNA or gDNA derived from T cells, B-cell-depleted T cells, or PBMCs.

In the authors' workflow: Researchers report that nucleated cell counts were estimated from reference gene primer amplification. Assay: immunoSEQ multiplex PCR; the TCRdb copy retains only in-frame clones and omits some. V and J calls and clone size are those listed in that table; D and trimming were worked out from the DNA. Of 70,000 or so clones listed, roughly 90% are singletons. The sequence was obtained from a woman aged 45 to 65 with acute or convalescent COVID-19. Input material: peripheral blood.

The CDR3 protein is CASSPGWSQYSPLHF. The CDR3 nucleotides are TGTGCCAGCAGCCCGGGGTGGTCCCAATACTCACCCCTCCACTTT. The chain has TRBV7-9 and TRBJ1-6, with unresolved D. Trimming took 5 bases from V and 10 from J, leaving 18 bases between them. CDR3 length: 15 amino acids. Germline loops: CDR1 SEHNR, CDR2 FQNEAQ (reference sequence).